Listed below are T cell receptor beta chains from one sample, sequenced in a study of T cells after yellow fever vaccination. TCRdb re-called the 5' RACE reads through MiXCR, storing one row per CDR3 protein. The sample consists of tens of thousands of distinct CDR3 sequences, roughly 7.7% of them appearing once. The sample was CD8+ T cells sorted from PBMCs, taken on the day of the yellow fever booster vaccination. These receptors all come from a man aged 25-45 years who received the YFV17D yellow fever vaccine. CDR3s include the opening cysteine and the closing phenylalanine or tryptophan. The D gene is left open where the match is weak.

J: TRBJ2-1; V: TRBV7-2; D: NA; CDR3: CASSLALSNNEQFF
J: TRBJ2-7; V: TRBV4-2; D: TRBD2; CDR3: CASSQGVGRDYEQYF
J: TRBJ1-3; V: TRBV12-3/TRBV12-4; D: NA; CDR3: CASSLLGGNGNTIYF
J: TRBJ2-2; V: TRBV5-1; D: NA; CDR3: CASSLDQRDLNTGELFF
J: TRBJ2-7; V: TRBV7-9; D: TRBD2; CDR3: CASSPLAGVGYEQYF
J: TRBJ1-3; V: TRBV29-1; D: NA; CDR3: CSVAAGNTIYF
J: TRBJ2-3; V: TRBV18; D: NA; CDR3: CASSSPSTDTQYF
J: TRBJ2-1; V: TRBV29-1; D: NA; CDR3: CSVEVLGSEQFF
J: TRBJ2-2; V: TRBV29-1; D: NA; CDR3: CSAQLNTGELFF
J: TRBJ2-1; V: TRBV9; D: NA; CDR3: CASSEAHQGYNEQFF
J: TRBJ2-1; V: TRBV4-2; D: NA; CDR3: CASSQVIADPNNEQFF
J: TRBJ2-1; V: TRBV28; D: NA; CDR3: CASSYLGVVDEQFF
J: TRBJ2-1; V: TRBV27; D: TRBD2; CDR3: CASRGGGSSYNEQFF
J: TRBJ2-3; V: TRBV6-4; D: NA; CDR3: CASSRRPRRRDNLKLDLDTQYF
J: TRBJ2-7; V: TRBV29-1; D: TRBD2; CDR3: CSVEGLAGSYEQYF
J: TRBJ1-1; V: TRBV3-1; D: TRBD1; CDR3: CASSVGQGLTEAFF
J: TRBJ2-7; V: TRBV11-3; D: NA; CDR3: CASSPDRNSYEQYF
J: TRBJ2-7; V: TRBV29-1; D: NA; CDR3: CSVDLGNTYEQYF
J: TRBJ2-2; V: TRBV6-2/TRBV6-3; D: NA; CDR3: CASSYPGELFF
J: TRBJ2-3; V: TRBV12-3/TRBV12-4; D: NA; CDR3: CASSLMGSTDTQYF
J: TRBJ1-1; V: TRBV29-1; D: NA; CDR3: CSVLGNTEAFF
J: TRBJ2-2; V: TRBV11-2; D: NA; CDR3: CASSHSEGRGELFF
J: TRBJ2-1; V: TRBV30; D: NA; CDR3: CAWSVSNEQFF
J: TRBJ2-3; V: TRBV28; D: NA; CDR3: CASSFFALAGTDTQYF
J: TRBJ2-5; V: TRBV2; D: TRBD1; CDR3: CASIFRTGQETQYF
J: TRBJ2-7; V: TRBV10-2; D: NA; CDR3: CASSDSAEQYF
J: TRBJ2-1; V: TRBV2; D: TRBD2; CDR3: CATLIPQRGTYNEQFF
J: TRBJ2-5; V: TRBV6-1; D: TRBD1; CDR3: CASSPGTGDLETQYF